The T cell receptor (beta chain) under discussion was sequenced for a study of memory CD4+ T cells and cytomegalovirus serostatus (dated by TCRdb to the late 2010s). With regard to the full study: The cohort comprised 33 healthy Belgian adults, 9 CMV seropositive and 24 CMV seronegative. To replicate a published TCR-based CMV serostatus classifier, the study sequenced CD4+ memory TCRbeta repertoires from a Belgian cohort whose cytomegalovirus serostatus was known.

Single viable CD3+CD4+CD8-CD45RO+ cells were sorted as memory CD4+ T cells on a FACSAria II. CMV serostatus was assessed using a Roche Elecsys assay, by which serum IgG against CMV pp150, pp28, p38 and p52 was detected. After the samples were thawed, total CD4+ T cells were enriched through positive selection using CD4 magnetic microbeads. The samples came from a different study that was designed specifically to examine the CD4+ T cell memory repertoire. Peripheral blood mononuclear cells were isolated and cryopreserved according to standard operating procedures, and serum was stored at -80 degrees C. The staining used CD3-PerCP (BW264/56), CD4-APC (RPA-T4), CD45RO-PE (UCHT1) and CD8-Pacific Orange (3B5) antibodies, and Sytox blue was used to exclude non-viable cells. This clone was detected a few times. The antigen it binds to is not known. Base-call qualities are not available, and no considerably larger clone is one nucleotide away.

V is trimmed back by 0 bases and J by 5 bases, and the junction contains 12 bases that no gene match accounts for. Reading the germline V gene gives CDR1 SGHRS and CDR2 YFSETQ. Taken from cysteine to phenylalanine, the CDR3 has 17 residues. The kept DNA is CDR3 alone, 51 bases in frame from the first base. The Quick-DNA Microprep Kit was used to extract genomic DNA from the sorted cells. TCRbeta DNA was amplified with the immunoSEQ hsTCRbeta kit following the manufacturer's protocol. An Illumina MiSeq instrument was used to sequence the TCRbeta libraries. Concerning the study's data processing: Removing out-of-frame sequences left fewer than 2.5 million distinct TCRbeta sequences, an average of around 70,000 per individual. Two values were used to score each individual: the count of 150 to 200 previously reported CMV-associated TCRbeta sequences and the total count of productive distinct TCRbeta sequences. A beta-binomial model was reimplemented in Python, and scikit-learn random forests with default parameters were trained on data from the US cohort. Classifier performance on the Belgian cohort was reported as the median AUC with percentile confidence intervals calculated over 10,000 bootstrap iterations. Imported from immuneACCESS, the table was reduced by TCRdb to in-frame sequences with V and J called. These copies leave out some clones; in studies compared against another copy, an unresolved V gene accounts for under half, and the cause of the remainder is not known. V, J and clone size are those of that table, while D and trimming were read from the DNA. The sample has about 96,000 clones on record, roughly 80% of them singletons. Less than 4.5% of the sample rests with the top ten.

What the study reported, not specific to this receptor: Only CD4+CD45RO+ memory cells were sequenced, in contrast to the original study, which included naive and memory CD4+ and CD8+ populations. For predicting CMV serostatus, the median bootstrapped AUC was about 0.94 using the original framework and around 0.91 using a US-trained random forest. The results were interpreted as suggesting that the CMV-associated TCR signature is largely present in the CD4+ memory repertoire. On the Belgian cohort, the classifier built on the original framework reached a median bootstrapped AUC of roughly 0.96, with a 95% CI of 0.76-1.00. Among the 150 to 200 previously reported CMV-associated TCRbeta sequences, 67 showed up in the CD4+ memory repertoires, with each one found in between one and five individuals.

The V and J genes are TRBV5-1 and TRBJ2-5; 8 bases in between match TRBD2. The sample comprised memory CD4+ T cells from blood. The TCR sequence derives from an adult in good health and CMV-seropositive. The DNA reads TGCGCCAGCAGCTTGGCCTCCCCGGGAGGGCTTGGGGAGACCCAGTACTTC. This encodes CASSLASPGGLGETQYF.